This TCR beta chain was captured by sequencing in a study of siplizumab effects on memory and regulatory T cells. Study outcomes and limitations: Naive T cell populations appeared to exhibit greater diversity than memory cells and appeared to be major alloresponse contributors.

Using immunoSEQ multiplex PCR, the repertoire was profiled, and TCRdb retains in-frame clones only, with some absent. The sample gives over 85,000 clones, approximately 93% of which show up once; roughly 0.3% is in the top ten. In regard to this clone: What it binds is unknown.

The TCR comes from a human donor in good health. The sample consisted of non-Treg CD4+ T cells sorted from blood.

This chain's CDR3 is CASSTRNTEAFF. In nucleotides, the CDR3 is TGTGCCAGTAGTACCAGGAACACTGAAGCTTTCTTT. The J gene is TRBJ1-1, the V gene TRBV19; D is ambiguous. Germline V gene lookup returns CDR1 LNHDA and CDR2 SQIVND (reference sequence). The CDR3 length is 12 residues. Trimming shortened V by 4 bases and J by 1 base, and 4 bases separated the two germline ends.